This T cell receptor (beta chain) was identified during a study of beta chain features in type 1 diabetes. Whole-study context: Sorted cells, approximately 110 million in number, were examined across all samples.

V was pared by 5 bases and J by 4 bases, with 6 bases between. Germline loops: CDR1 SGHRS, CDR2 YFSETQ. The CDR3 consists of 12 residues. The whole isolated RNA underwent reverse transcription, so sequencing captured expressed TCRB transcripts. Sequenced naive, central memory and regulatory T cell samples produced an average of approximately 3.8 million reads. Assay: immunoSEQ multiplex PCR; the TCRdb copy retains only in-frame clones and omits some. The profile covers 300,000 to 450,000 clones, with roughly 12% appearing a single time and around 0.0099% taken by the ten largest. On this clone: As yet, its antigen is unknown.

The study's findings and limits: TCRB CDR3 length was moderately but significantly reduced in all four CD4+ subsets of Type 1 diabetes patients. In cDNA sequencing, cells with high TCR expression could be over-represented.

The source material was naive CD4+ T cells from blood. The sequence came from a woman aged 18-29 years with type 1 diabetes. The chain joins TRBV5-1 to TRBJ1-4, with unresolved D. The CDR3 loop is CASRQSNEKLFF. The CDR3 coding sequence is TGCGCCAGCAGACAGAGTAATGAAAAACTGTTTTTT.